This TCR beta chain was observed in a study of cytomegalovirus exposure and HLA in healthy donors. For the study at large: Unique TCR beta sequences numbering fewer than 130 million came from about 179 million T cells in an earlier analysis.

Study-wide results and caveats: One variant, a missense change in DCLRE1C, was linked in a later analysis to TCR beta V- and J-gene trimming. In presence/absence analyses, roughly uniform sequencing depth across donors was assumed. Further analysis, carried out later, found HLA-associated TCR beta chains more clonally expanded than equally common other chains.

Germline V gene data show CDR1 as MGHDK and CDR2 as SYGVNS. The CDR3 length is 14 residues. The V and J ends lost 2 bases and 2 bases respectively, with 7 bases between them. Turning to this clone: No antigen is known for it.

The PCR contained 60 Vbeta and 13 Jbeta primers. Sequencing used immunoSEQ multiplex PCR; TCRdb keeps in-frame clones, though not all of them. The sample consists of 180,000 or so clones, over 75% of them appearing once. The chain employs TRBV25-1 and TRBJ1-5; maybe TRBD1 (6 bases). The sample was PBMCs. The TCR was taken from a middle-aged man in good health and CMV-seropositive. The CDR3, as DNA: TGTGCCAGCAGTGAACCAGGGGGCAATCAGCCCCAGCATTTT. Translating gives CASSEPGGNQPQHF.